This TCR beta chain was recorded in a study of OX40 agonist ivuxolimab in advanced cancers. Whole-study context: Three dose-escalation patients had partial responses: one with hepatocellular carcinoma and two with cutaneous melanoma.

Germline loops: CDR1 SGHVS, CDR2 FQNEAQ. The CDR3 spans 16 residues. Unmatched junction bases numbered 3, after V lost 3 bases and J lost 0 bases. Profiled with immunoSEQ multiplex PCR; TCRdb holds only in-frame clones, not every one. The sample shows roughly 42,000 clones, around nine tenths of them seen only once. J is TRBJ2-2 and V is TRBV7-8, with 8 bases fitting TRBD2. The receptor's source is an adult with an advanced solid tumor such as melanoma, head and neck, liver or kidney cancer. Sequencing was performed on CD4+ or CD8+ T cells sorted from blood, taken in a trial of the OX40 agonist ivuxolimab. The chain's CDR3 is CASSLGGGPNTGELFF. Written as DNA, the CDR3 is TGTGCCAGCAGCTTGGGCGGGGGGCCGAACACCGGGGAGCTGTTTTTT. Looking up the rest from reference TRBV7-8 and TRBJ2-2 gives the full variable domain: GAGVSQSPRYKVAKRGQDVALRCDPISGHVSLFWYQQALGQGPEFLTYFQNEAQLDKSGLPSDRFFAERPEGSVSTLKIQRTQQEDSAVYLCASSLGGGPNTGELFFGEGSRLTVL.